This TCR beta chain was retrieved from a study of Ad26.COV2.S vaccination and SARS-CoV-2 variants. Study context: This donor came from the COV1001 trial of Ad26.COV2.S.

The germline CDR1 and CDR2 sequences are LGHDT and YNNKEL (reference sequence). The V end lost 3 bases, the J end lost 10 bases, and 9 bases lay between the germline ends. This CDR3 spans 12 amino acids. Study observations and caveats: Whether participants received vaccine or placebo, their non-spike TCR breadth was similar. Marked by substantial breadth, spike-specific CD8+ and CD4+ T cell responses were reportedly seen after vaccination.

For this clone: Its antigen remains unknown.

Here immunoSEQ multiplex PCR was the method, and the copy in TCRdb shows in-frame clones only, minus some. Found here are around 250,000 clones, about 83% of them singletons; the top ten hold less than 3.5%. The treatment was: 15 to 20 received Ad26.COV2.S at low or high dose, single or two shots; 5 received placebo; per-sample allocation not given. Day 63 after the first vaccine or placebo injection was the time point for sampling. The V gene is TRBV3-1 (or the pseudogene TRBV3-2), the J gene TRBJ1-4; no clear D. The specimen comprised peripheral blood, sampled in a trial of Ad26.COV2.S vaccine versus placebo. The sequence came from a person aged 18-65 years who received the Ad26.COV2.S COVID-19 vaccine or a placebo. For the CDR3, the DNA is TGTGCCAGCAGCCAGACGAGGAGAAAACTGTTTTTT. Translating gives CASSQTRRKLFF.